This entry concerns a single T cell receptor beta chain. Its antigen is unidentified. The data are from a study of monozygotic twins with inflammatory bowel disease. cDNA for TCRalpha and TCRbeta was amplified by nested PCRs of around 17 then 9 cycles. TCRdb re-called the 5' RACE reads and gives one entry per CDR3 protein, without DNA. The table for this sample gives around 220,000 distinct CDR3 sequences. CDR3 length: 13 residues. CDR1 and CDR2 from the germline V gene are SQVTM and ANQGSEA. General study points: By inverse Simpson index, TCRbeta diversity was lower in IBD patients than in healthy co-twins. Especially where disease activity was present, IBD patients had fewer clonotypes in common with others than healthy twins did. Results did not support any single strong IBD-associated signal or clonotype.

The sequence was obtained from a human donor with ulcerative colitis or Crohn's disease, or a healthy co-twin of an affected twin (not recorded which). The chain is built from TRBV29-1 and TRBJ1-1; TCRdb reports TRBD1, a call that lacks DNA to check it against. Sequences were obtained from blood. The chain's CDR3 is CSVVGQVNTEAFF. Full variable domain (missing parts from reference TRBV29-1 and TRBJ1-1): SAVISQKPSRDICQRGTSLTIQCQVDSQVTMMFWYRQQPGQSLTLIATANQGSEATYESGFVIDKFPISRPNLTFSTLTVSNMSPEDSSIYLCSVVGQVNTEAFFGQGTRLTVV.